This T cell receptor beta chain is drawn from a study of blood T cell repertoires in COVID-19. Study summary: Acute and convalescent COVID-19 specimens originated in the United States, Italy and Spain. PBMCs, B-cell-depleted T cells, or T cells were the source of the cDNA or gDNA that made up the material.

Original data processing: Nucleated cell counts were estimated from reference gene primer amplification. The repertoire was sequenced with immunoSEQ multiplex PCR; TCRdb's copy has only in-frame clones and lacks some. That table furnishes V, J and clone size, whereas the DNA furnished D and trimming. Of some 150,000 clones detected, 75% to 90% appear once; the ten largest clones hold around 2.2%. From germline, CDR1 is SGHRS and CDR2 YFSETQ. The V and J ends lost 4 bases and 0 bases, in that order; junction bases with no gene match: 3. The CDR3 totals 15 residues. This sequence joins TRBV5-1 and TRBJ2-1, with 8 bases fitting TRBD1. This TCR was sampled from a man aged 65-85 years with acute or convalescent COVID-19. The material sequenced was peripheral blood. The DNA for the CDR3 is TGCGCCAGCAGCCCCGGACAGGGCTCCTACAATGAGCAGTTCTTC. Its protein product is CASSPGQGSYNEQFF. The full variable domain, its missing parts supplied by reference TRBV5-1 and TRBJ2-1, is KAGVTQTPRYLIKTRGQQVTLSCSPISGHRSVSWYQQTPGQGLQFLFEYFSETQRNKGNFPGRFSGRQFSNSRSEMNVSTLELGDSALYLCASSPGQGSYNEQFFGPGTRLTVL.